These 3 T cell receptor beta chains were sequenced from one sample in a study of immune cell composition in non-small cell lung cancer. This table comes from immunoSEQ multiplex PCR, and its TCRdb copy is limited to in-frame clones, with some not included. The table has more than 11,000 clones, more than 65% seen once. The source material was lung tumor tissue. All receptors derive from a human donor with non-small cell lung cancer.

The rearrangement joins TRBV10-3 to TRBJ2-1; 10 bases line up with TRBD2. Germline assignment: CDR1 ENHRY and CDR2 SYGVKD. Trimming removed 0 bases from V and 3 bases from J; junction bases left unmatched: 5. There are 17 residues in the CDR3. Here the CDR3 DNA reads TGTGCCATCAGTGAGTCTCTAGCGGGAGCTAGCTACAATGAGCAGTTCTTC. Translating it yields CAISESLAGASYNEQFF.

In its sample, this clone was seen a few times. The V and J genes are TRBV4-3 and TRBJ2-2; D uncertain. The CDR3 totals 15 residues. Trimming pared 2 bases from V and 6 bases from J, leaving 13 bases between. CDR1 LGHNA and CDR2 YSLEER come from the germline V gene. The CDR3 protein is CASSQSWVGSGELFF. Written as DNA, the CDR3 is TGCGCCAGCAGCCAAAGCTGGGTAGGGTCCGGGGAGCTGTTTTTT.

This chain links TRBV5-1 with TRBJ1-1; D perhaps matches TRBD1 (6 bases). Per germline, CDR1 SGHRS and CDR2 YFSETQ. The CDR3 spans 14 residues. Trimming stripped 3 bases from V and 1 base from J, with 10 bases between. This CDR3 is CASSSDSWNTEAFF. As DNA, the CDR3 is TGCGCCAGCAGCTCGGACAGCTGGAACACTGAAGCTTTCTTT.